The 25 T cell receptor beta chains below all came from one sample that was sequenced in a study of Graves' ophthalmopathy and Graves' hyperthyroidism. TCR beta CDR3 regions were amplified from RNA transcripts. Amplification began with first-round RT-PCR using HTBI primers, then second-round multiplex PCR was performed. TCRdb reanalysed the multiplex PCR reads using MiXCR and keeps one entry per CDR3 protein. Among approximately 210,000 distinct CDR3 sequences listed, just under 30% were seen once. Material: peripheral blood. These TCRs come from a middle-aged man with Graves' ophthalmopathy.

This clonotype was counted many times. The V gene is TRBV5-1, the J gene TRBJ2-5, with D possibly matching TRBD2 (6 bases). V shed 5 bases and J shed 5 bases, with 13 bases lying between them. The CDR3 is 13 residues long. Looked up from germline, CDR1 is SGHRS and CDR2 is YFSETQ. The CDR3 sequence is CASRRRAGETQYF. The CDR3 region has the DNA TGCGCCAGCAGGCGGAGGGCCGGGGAGACCCAGTACTTC.

The chain carries TRBV29-1 and TRBJ1-5; 9 bases align to TRBD1. V lost 6 bases and J lost 5; bases outside the gene matches: 8. The CDR3 is 14 residues long. CDR1 and CDR2 (germline): SQVTM, ANQGSEA. CDR3 loop: CSVVTGGRDQPQHF. The CDR3 DNA follows: TGCAGCGTCGTTACAGGGGGCCGCGATCAGCCCCAGCATTTT. Complete variable domain (other parts from reference TRBV29-1 and TRBJ1-5): SAVISQKPSRDICQRGTSLTIQCQVDSQVTMMFWYRQQPGQSLTLIATANQGSEATYESGFVIDKFPISRPNLTFSTLTVSNMSPEDSSIYLCSVVTGGRDQPQHFGDGTRLSIL.

In this sample, this clonotype turned up many times. The gene calls are TRBV7-9 and TRBJ1-2; D not certain. Germline CDR1 reads SEHNR; CDR2 reads FQNEAQ (reference sequence). This CDR3 spans 13 amino acids. The V end lost 1 base, the J end lost 6 bases, and 9 bases lay between the germline ends. The CDR3 DNA sequence: TGTGCCAGCAGCTTAGGAGGGAGCCATGGCTACACCTTC. Translation gives CASSLGGSHGYTF.

The CDR3 DNA reads TGTGCCAGCAGCCTGGGTACAGTGGATGAGACCCAGTACTTC. Its protein is CASSLGTVDETQYF. The J gene is TRBJ2-5, the V gene TRBV6-1; no clear D. The V end was cut by 6 bases, the J end by 5 bases, with 16 bases between. This CDR3 is built from 14 residues. Per the germline V gene, CDR1 is MNHNS and CDR2 is SASEGT.

This clonotype was found many times. The J gene is TRBJ2-7, the V gene TRBV12-3 or TRBV12-4; D is unclear. The CDR3 sequence is 14 residues long. V was pared by 1 base and J by 0 bases, with 7 bases between. The CDR3 nucleotides are TGTGCCAGCAGTTTAGAGGACGGCTCCTACGAGCAGTACTTC. It is translated as CASSLEDGSYEQYF.

This clonotype was found many times. This chain joins TRBV7-2 and TRBJ2-7; D possibly corresponds to TRBD2 (6 bases). Trimming removed 4 bases from V and 9 bases from J, with 16 bases in between. The germline V gene has CDR1 SGHTA and CDR2 FQGNSA. The CDR3 totals 13 residues. The CDR3 loop reads CASSSGLWQGQYF. The CDR3 region has the DNA TGTGCCAGCAGCTCTGGACTATGGCAAGGGCAGTACTTC. The complete variable domain, with remaining parts taken from reference TRBV7-2 and TRBJ2-7, reads GAGVSQSPSNKVTEKGKDVELRCDPISGHTALYWYRQSLGQGLEFLIYFQGNSAPDKSGLPSDRFSAERTGGSVSTLTIQRTQQEDSAVYLCASSSGLWQGQYFGPGTRLTVT.

The sample holds many counts of this clonotype. This rearrangement joins TRBV6-5 to TRBJ2-7; D is possibly TRBD2 (6 bases). This CDR3 is built from 12 residues. The germline V and J ends were trimmed by 8 bases and 3 bases, with 11 bases remaining between them. Germline CDR1 MNHEY, CDR2 SVGAGI. Here the CDR3 reads CASLAGRYEQYF. CDR3 DNA: TGTGCCAGCTTGGCGGGACGCTACGAGCAGTACTTC.

The V call is TRBV29-1, the J call TRBJ1-2; no clear D. The CDR3 spans 12 residues. V dropped 1 base and J dropped 7 bases, with 10 bases sitting between them. Germline values: CDR1 SQVTM, CDR2 ANQGSEA. The CDR3 region is CSVEVEGGGYTF. For the CDR3, the DNA is TGCAGCGTTGAAGTGGAGGGAGGTGGCTACACCTTC. The full variable domain, its missing parts supplied by reference TRBV29-1 and TRBJ1-2, is SAVISQKPSRDICQRGTSLTIQCQVDSQVTMMFWYRQQPGQSLTLIATANQGSEATYESGFVIDKFPISRPNLTFSTLTVSNMSPEDSSIYLCSVEVEGGGYTFGSGTRLTVV.

The rearrangement joins TRBV6-1 to TRBJ1-6; no firm D call. V was trimmed by 2 bases and J by 6 bases, leaving 8 bases between them. There are 14 residues in the CDR3. Per the germline V gene, CDR1 is MNHNS and CDR2 is SASEGT. This chain's CDR3 is CASSERRPNSPLHF. The CDR3 coding sequence is TGTGCCAGCAGTGAAAGGCGACCTAATTCACCCCTCCACTTT.

Ten or more counts support this clonotype. The chain combines TRBV6-5 with TRBJ2-2, with D possibly called TRBD1 or TRBD2 (5 bases each). Per germline, CDR1 MNHEY and CDR2 SVGAGI. V lost 3 bases, J lost 7 bases, and 9 bases lay in between. The CDR3 consists of 13 residues. The CDR3 sequence is CASSYGTDGELFF. The CDR3 DNA reads TGTGCCAGCAGTTATGGGACCGACGGGGAGCTGTTTTTT.

This clonotype was counted ten times or more. The chain employs TRBV7-3 and TRBJ1-2; D may be TRBD1 (5 bases). V lost 5 bases and J 7 bases, leaving 20 bases between the germline ends. The CDR3 has 15 residues. Germline loops: CDR1 SGHTA, CDR2 FQGTGA. The DNA of the CDR3 is TGTGCCAGCAGCCCACGCTTCGGGGGGGGGTCTGGCTACACCTTC. It specifies CASSPRFGGGSGYTF.

J is TRBJ2-5 and V is TRBV20-1, with TRBD2 matching 7 bases. The length of the CDR3 is 14 residues. The trim removed 8 bases at V and 3 bases at J, leaving 12 bases unmatched. Germline values: CDR1 DFQATT, CDR2 SNEGSKA (reference sequence). The CDR3: CSLRAGVLEETQYF. CDR3 sequence (DNA): TGCAGTCTGCGGGCGGGAGTTTTAGAAGAGACCCAGTACTTC.

The chain is built from TRBV12-5 and TRBJ1-1; D not certain. Trimming removed 3 bases at V and 5 bases at J, with 22 bases between. CDR1 and CDR2 from the germline V gene are LGHNT and FRNRAP. The CDR3 loop spans 17 amino acids. Here the CDR3 reads CASGFLAGSTLTTEAFF. The CDR3 DNA sequence: TGTGCTAGTGGTTTCTTGGCAGGTTCTACTCTAACTACTGAAGCTTTCTTT.

The sample holds many counts of this clonotype. The genes are TRBV14 and TRBJ2-7; perhaps D is TRBD1 or TRBD2 (5 bases each). V was pared by 1 base and J by 8 bases, with 9 bases between. Germline V gives CDR1 SGHDN, CDR2 FVKESK. The CDR3 has 12 residues. Here the CDR3 DNA reads TGTGCCAGCAGCCAAGTAGTGGGACAGCAGTACTTC. Encoded protein: CASSQVVGQQYF.

The chain has TRBV12-3 or TRBV12-4 and TRBJ2-7; TRBD1 agrees at 12 bases. V was pared by 4 bases and J by 7 bases, with 11 bases of the junction left unmatched. The CDR3 totals 16 residues. The CDR3 DNA is TGTGCCAGCAGTTGGGGTCCGGGACAGGGGGCTAGGGAGCAGTACTTC. It encodes CASSWGPGQGAREQYF.

This clonotype was observed once. The J gene is TRBJ2-2, the V gene TRBV6-2 or TRBV6-3, with 10 positions matching TRBD1. The CDR3 spans 15 residues. Trimming removed 6 bases from V and 6 bases from J; junction bases left unmatched: 7. The germline CDR1 and CDR2 sequences are MNHEY and SVGEGT. The CDR3 loop reads CASSQGQGWSGELFF. As DNA, the CDR3 is TGTGCCAGCAGCCAGGGACAGGGGTGGTCCGGGGAGCTGTTTTTT.

At least ten counts were recorded for this clonotype. The CDR3 nucleotides read TGTGCCACCGTGAACACCGGGGAGCTGTTTTTT. Its translation is CATVNTGELFF. The V gene is TRBV12-3 or TRBV12-4, the J gene TRBJ2-2, with D unresolved. The CDR3 runs 11 residues. Trimming took off 10 bases at V and 1 base at J, with 4 bases between the two ends.

This clonotype occurred many times. This chain links TRBV18 with TRBJ1-2; D remains unclear. Germline loops: CDR1 KGHSH, CDR2 LQKENI. This CDR3 region has 17 residues. V dropped 3 bases and J dropped 3 bases, with 20 bases sitting between them. The CDR3 region is CASSPIPSGLLHYGYTF. CDR3 in DNA: TGTGCCAGCTCACCGATACCCTCGGGCCTACTCCACTATGGCTACACCTTC.

The chain has TRBV27 and TRBJ2-7; TRBD1 aligns across 7 bases. V lost 0 bases, J lost 2 bases, and 7 bases stayed unmatched. Germline CDR1 is MNHEY and CDR2 is SMNVEV (reference sequence). The CDR3 sequence is 16 residues long. The CDR3 region is CASSLSDRVLPYEQYF. As DNA, the CDR3 is TGTGCCAGCAGTTTATCCGACAGGGTCCTACCCTACGAGCAGTACTTC.

This clonotype was observed at least ten times. The rearrangement uses TRBV7-9 and TRBJ2-5; TRBD2 matches 10 bases. The germline CDR1 and CDR2 sequences are SEHNR and FQNEAQ (reference sequence). V lost 2 bases and J lost 5; bases outside the gene matches: 29. There are 23 residues in the CDR3. The CDR3 sequence is CASSLLTEGGASGSNVPVETQYF. The CDR3 DNA sequence: TGTGCCAGCAGCTTATTAACGGAAGGGGGGGCTAGCGGGAGTAACGTCCCTGTGGAGACCCAGTACTTC.

This clonotype has a count of ten or more. The gene calls are TRBV6-2 or TRBV6-3 and TRBJ1-2; D gene unclear. The CDR3 is 14 residues long. Between the trimmed V and J ends, which lost 2 bases and 7 bases, there was a span of 14 bases. Germline loops: CDR1 MNHEY, CDR2 SVGEGT. CDR3 sequence: CASSYEGSTSGYTF. The CDR3 nucleotides are TGTGCCAGCAGTTACGAGGGATCGACTAGTGGCTACACCTTC.

This clonotype was counted at least ten times. The chain combines TRBV7-8 with TRBJ2-1, with 9 bases fitting TRBD2. The CDR3 sequence is 16 residues long. The V gene end was trimmed by 2 bases and the J gene end by 5 bases; junction bases not matched to a gene: 7. Germline V gene lookup returns CDR1 SGHVS and CDR2 FQNEAQ. In nucleotides, the CDR3 is TGTGCCAGCAGCTTATTAGCGGGAGTGCTCAACAATGAGCAGTTCTTC. It codes for CASSLLAGVLNNEQFF.

This clonotype was seen at least ten times. The chain links TRBV2 to TRBJ2-7; maybe TRBD1 (5 bases). Trimming removed 3 bases from V and 7 bases from J, with 10 bases in between. CDR1 and CDR2 from the germline V gene are SNHLY and FYNNEI. The CDR3 is 12 amino acids. Written as DNA, the CDR3 is TGTGCCAGCAGTGAGTTGGGGCGGGAGCAGTACTTC. As protein: CASSELGREQYF.

The chain has TRBV12-3 or TRBV12-4 and TRBJ1-6; no reliable D call. Trimming cost V 1 base and J 5 bases, with 6 bases left between them. The CDR3 spans 14 residues. The CDR3 DNA reads TGTGCCAGCAGTTTAGGGTTGGATAATTCACCCCTCCACTTT. Translated, it gives CASSLGLDNSPLHF.

The CDR3 sequence: CASSPALKDWDEQYF. The CDR3 bases are TGTGCCAGCAGTCCTGCCCTCAAGGACTGGGACGAGCAGTACTTC. The chain recombines TRBV27 with TRBJ2-7; a weak D match, TRBD2 (5 bases). From germline, CDR1 is MNHEY and CDR2 SMNVEV (reference sequence). The CDR3 is made up of 15 amino acids. V was trimmed by 5 bases and J by 5 bases, leaving 19 bases between them.